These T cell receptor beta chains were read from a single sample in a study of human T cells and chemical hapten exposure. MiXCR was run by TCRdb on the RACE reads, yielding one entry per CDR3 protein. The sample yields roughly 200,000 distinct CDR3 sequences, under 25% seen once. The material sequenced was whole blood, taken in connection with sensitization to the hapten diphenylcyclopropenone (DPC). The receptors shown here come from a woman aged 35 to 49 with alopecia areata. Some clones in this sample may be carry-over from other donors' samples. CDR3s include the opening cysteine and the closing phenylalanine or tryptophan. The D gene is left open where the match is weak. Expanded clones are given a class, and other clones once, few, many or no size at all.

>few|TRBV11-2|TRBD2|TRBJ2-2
TGTGCCAGCAGCCCCGGACTAGCGGGAGTTGTGCGGGAGCTGTTTTTT
CASSPGLAGVVRELFF
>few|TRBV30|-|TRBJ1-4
TGTGCCTGGAGTGGGACAGCAACTAATGAAAAACTGTTTTTT
CAWSGTATNEKLFF
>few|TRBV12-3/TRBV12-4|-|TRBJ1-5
TGTGCCAGCAGGGGCCAGGGACCTCAGCCCCAGCATTTT
CASRGQGPQPQHF
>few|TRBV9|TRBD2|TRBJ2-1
TGTGCCAGCTCCCACACTAGCGGAGCGAACCTTTACAATGAGCAGTTCTTC
CASSHTSGANLYNEQFF
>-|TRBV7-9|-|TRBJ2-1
TGTGCCAGCAGCTCTAGCCTAGGTCCTTTGAGCCATCGGAATGAGCAGTTCTTC
CASSSSLGPLSHRNEQFF
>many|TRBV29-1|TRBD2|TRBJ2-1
TGCAGCGTTGCTCACCCTAGCGGCTCCTACAATGAGCAGTTCTTC
CSVAHPSGSYNEQFF
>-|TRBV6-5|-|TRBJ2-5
TGTGCCAGCAGTTACGCGAGTAGTGGGACCCAGTACTTC
CASSYASSGTQYF
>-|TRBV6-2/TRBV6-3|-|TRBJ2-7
TGTGCCAGCAGTGACGATTCCTATCGGTCCTACGAGCAGTACTTC
CASSDDSYRSYEQYF
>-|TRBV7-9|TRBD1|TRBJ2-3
TGTGCCAGCAGCCCGAGGGACAGGGGGCCAGATACGCAGTATTTT
CASSPRDRGPDTQYF
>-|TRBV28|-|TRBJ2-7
TGTGCCAGCAGTTTGAGAAGGGGCGAGCAGTACTTC
CASSLRRGEQYF
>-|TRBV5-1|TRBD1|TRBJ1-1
TGCGCCAGCAGCCCCGAGGGCAGGGGGCGCGGGGGAGCTTCCTTT
CASSPEGRGRGGASF
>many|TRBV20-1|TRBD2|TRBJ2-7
TGCAGGGGGGTGGGGGGACTACGATCCTACGAGCAGTACTTC
CRGVGGLRSYEQYF
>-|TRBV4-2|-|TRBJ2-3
TGTGCCAGCAGCCCCGAGCTGAGAGACACAGATACGCAGTATTTT
CASSPELRDTDTQYF
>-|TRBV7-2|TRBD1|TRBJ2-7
TGTGTCAGCAGCTTAGCCGGGACAGGGAGCTACGAGCAGTACTTC
CVSSLAGTGSYEQYF
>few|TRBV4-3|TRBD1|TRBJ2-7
TGCGCCAGCAGCCACGGACAGGGGCTTCCCTACGAGCAGTACTTC
CASSHGQGLPYEQYF
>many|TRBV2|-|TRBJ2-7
TGTGCCAGCAGGGGGGATGTAGTAGACGAGCAGTACTTC
CASRGDVVDEQYF
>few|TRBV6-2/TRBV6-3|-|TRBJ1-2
TGTGCCAGCAGTTATGCGGGGGCGCAGAATGGCTACACCTTC
CASSYAGAQNGYTF
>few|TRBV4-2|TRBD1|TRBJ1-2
TGTGCCAGCAGCCAAGAAGCCCGGACAGGGAGACTCTATGGCTACACCTTC
CASSQEARTGRLYGYTF
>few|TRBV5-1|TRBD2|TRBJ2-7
TGCGCCAGCAGCTTGTCGACTAGCGGTACCTACGAGCAGTACTTC
CASSLSTSGTYEQYF
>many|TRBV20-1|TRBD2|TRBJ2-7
TGCAGTGCTATAGGGCTAGCGGATTTCTACGAGCAGTACTTC
CSAIGLADFYEQYF
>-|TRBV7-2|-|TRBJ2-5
TGTGCCAGCAGCCCTACCCCAGTATTGCGAGAGACCCAGTACTTC
CASSPTPVLRETQYF
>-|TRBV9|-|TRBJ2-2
TGTGCCAGCAGCGCCCACCCTGCGAACACCGGGGAGCTGTTTTTT
CASSAHPANTGELFF
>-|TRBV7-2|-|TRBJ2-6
TGTGCCAGCAGCTCGGGCCTTGGGGCCAACGTCCTGACTTTC
CASSSGLGANVLTF
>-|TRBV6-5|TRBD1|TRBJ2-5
TGTGCCAGCAGTTCGACAGGGGGCAAAGAGACCCAGTACTTC
CASSSTGGKETQYF
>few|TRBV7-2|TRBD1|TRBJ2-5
TGTGCCAGCAGCACCCGAGGACAGGGACGTAGGGAGACCCAGTACTTC
CASSTRGQGRRETQYF
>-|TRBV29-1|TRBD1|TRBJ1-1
TGCAGCGTTCTTGGACAGGGGGCTGCTGAAGCTTTCTTT
CSVLGQGAAEAFF
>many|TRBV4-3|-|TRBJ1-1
TGCGCCAGCAGCCAAGATCTTGACAGGGAAGCTTTCTTT
CASSQDLDREAFF
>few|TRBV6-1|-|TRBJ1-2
TGTGCCAGCAGTGAAGCGGCGCAGGGGATATTTGGCTACACCTTC
CASSEAAQGIFGYTF
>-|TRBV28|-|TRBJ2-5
TGTGCCAGCAGTTTTGGGCGGGAACCGGGTGAGACCCAGTACTTC
CASSFGREPGETQYF
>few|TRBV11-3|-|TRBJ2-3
TGTGCCAGCAGCTTAGGCGCGGGACACGATACGCAGTATTTT
CASSLGAGHDTQYF
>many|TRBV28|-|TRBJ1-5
TGTGCCAGCAGTTTAGCCGGGACACGGTATAGCAATCAGCCCCAGCATTTT
CASSLAGTRYSNQPQHF
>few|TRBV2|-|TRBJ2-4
TGTGCCAGCAGAGCTACAAGATATACCAAAAACATTCAGTACTTC
CASRATRYTKNIQYF
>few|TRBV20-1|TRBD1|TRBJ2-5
TGCAGTGCAGGACAGGGGGCAGACGAGACCCAGTACTTC
CSAGQGADETQYF
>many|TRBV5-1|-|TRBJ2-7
TGCGCCAGCAGCGAGCAGGGGACGGGCTCCTACGAGCAGTACTTC
CASSEQGTGSYEQYF
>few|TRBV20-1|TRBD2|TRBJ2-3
TGCAGTGCTCCGCCCGGGATTGCGGGAGGTACAGATACGCAGTATTTT
CSAPPGIAGGTDTQYF
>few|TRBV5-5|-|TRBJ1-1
TGTGCCAGCAGCTTTACCTCACCGCTGAGCACTGAAGCTTTCTTT
CASSFTSPLSTEAFF
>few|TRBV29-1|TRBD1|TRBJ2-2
TGCAGCGTTCCCGACAGGGCGAACACCGGGGAGCTGTTTTTT
CSVPDRANTGELFF
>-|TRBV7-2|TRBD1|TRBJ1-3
TGTGCCAGCAGTCCTACAGGGGGCCAATGGTCTGGAAACACCATATATTTT
CASSPTGGQWSGNTIYF
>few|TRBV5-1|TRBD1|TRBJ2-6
TGCGCCAGCAGTAGGACAGGGGGAGACTCTGGGGCCAACGTCCTGACTTTC
CASSRTGGDSGANVLTF
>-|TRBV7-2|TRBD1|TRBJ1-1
TGTGCCAGCAGCTTATGGACAGGGATAGAAGCTTTCTTT
CASSLWTGIEAFF
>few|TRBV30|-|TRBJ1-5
TGTGCCTGGAGTCAACCCCGGGGCATTAATCAGCCCCAGCATTTT
CAWSQPRGINQPQHF
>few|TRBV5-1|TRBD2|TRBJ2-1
TGCGCCAGCAGCTCCCTAGCGGGAGGTCAGAATGAGCAGTTCTTC
CASSSLAGGQNEQFF
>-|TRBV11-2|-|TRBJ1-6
TGTGCCAGCAGCTTAGATGTAGAGTCACCCCTCCACTTT
CASSLDVESPLHF
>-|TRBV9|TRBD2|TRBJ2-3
TGTGCCAGCAGCGTCGGACTAGCGGGAGAACGCCGCCCAGATACGCAGTATTTT
CASSVGLAGERRPDTQYF
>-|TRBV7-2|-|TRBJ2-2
TGTGCCAGCAGCTTAAGGAAGGGGTTACGGCGGGGGAACACCGGGGAGCTGTTTTTT
CASSLRKGLRRGNTGELFF
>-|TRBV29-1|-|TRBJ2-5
TGCAGCGTAGCGCAGGTACAAGAGACCCAGTACTTC
CSVAQVQETQYF
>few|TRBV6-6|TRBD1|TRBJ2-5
TGTGCCAGCAGTTACGGACAGGGGGCGACCCAGTACTTC
CASSYGQGATQYF
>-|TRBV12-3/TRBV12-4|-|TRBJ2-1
TGTGCCAGCAGACCTGCCTCGGTCAATGAGCAGTTCTTC
CASRPASVNEQFF
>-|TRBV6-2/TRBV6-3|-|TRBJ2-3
TGTGCCAGCAGTTACTCGGGGGGAGTCTACACAGATACGCAGTATTTT
CASSYSGGVYTDTQYF
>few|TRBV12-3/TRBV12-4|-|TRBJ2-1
TGTGCCAGCAGCCGCGAAACCTACAATGAGCAGTTCTTC
CASSRETYNEQFF
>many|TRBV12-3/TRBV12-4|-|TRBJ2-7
TGTGCCAGCTCACTAGGGACCTACGAGCAGTACTTC
CASSLGTYEQYF
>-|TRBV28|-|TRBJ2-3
TGTGCCACCGACTCCGGGACGGGGAGCACAGATACGCAGTATTTT
CATDSGTGSTDTQYF
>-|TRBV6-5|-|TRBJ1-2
TGTGCCAGCAGTTACTCTGTGACCGGCCCCCATAACTATGGCTACACCTTC
CASSYSVTGPHNYGYTF
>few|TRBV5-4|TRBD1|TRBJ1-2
TGTGCCAGCAGCTCCCCCCCGGGACAGTCCCCCCTAGGCTACACCTTC
CASSSPPGQSPLGYTF
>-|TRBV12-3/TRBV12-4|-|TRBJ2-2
TGTGCCAGCAGTGATGACTTGTATGTCACCGGGGAGCTGTTTTTT
CASSDDLYVTGELFF